Listed below are T cell receptor beta chains from one sample, sequenced in a study of OX40 agonist ivuxolimab in advanced cancers. Only in-frame clones appear in the TCRdb table, and some are missing; sequencing was by immunoSEQ multiplex PCR. Of tens of thousands of clones listed, around four fifths were seen once; the top ten hold approximately 0.62%. The sequencing used CD4+ or CD8+ T cells sorted from blood, collected in a trial of the OX40 agonist ivuxolimab. The source is an adult with an advanced solid tumor such as melanoma, head and neck, liver or kidney cancer. CDR3s include the opening cysteine and the closing phenylalanine or tryptophan. A D gene is named only where the DNA matches it firmly. The size field is filled for only some rows; it gives once, few, many or a size class.

TRBD1	TRBV11-2	few	TRBJ1-5	CASSTYRGPLSNQPQHF	TGTGCCAGCAGTACTTACAGGGGCCCCCTTAGCAATCAGCCCCAGCATTTT
.	TRBV5-1	.	TRBJ2-5	CASSWTGLGQETQYF	TGCGCCAGCAGCTGGACAGGACTAGGTCAAGAGACCCAGTACTTC
TRBD1	TRBV29-1	.	TRBJ1-1	CSVYRGGVNTEAFF	TGCAGCGTTTACAGGGGAGGGGTGAACACTGAAGCTTTCTTT
.	TRBV2	.	TRBJ1-4	CASSVGSVNEKLFF	TGTGCCAGCAGTGTCGGGTCTGTTAATGAAAAACTGTTTTTT
TRBD1	TRBV5-1	.	TRBJ2-2	CASSERGQGSTGELFF	TGCGCCAGCAGCGAGAGAGGACAGGGGAGCACCGGGGAGCTGTTTTTT
TRBD2	TRBV5-4	.	TRBJ2-5	CASSTGTKDQETQYF	TGTGCCAGCAGCACCGGGACTAAAGACCAAGAGACCCAGTACTTC
.	TRBV5-4	few	TRBJ1-1	CASSLSPEAFF	TGTGCCAGCAGCTTGTCTCCTGAAGCTTTCTTT
TRBD2	TRBV4-1	.	TRBJ2-3	CASSQDTGGTDTQYF	TGCGCCAGCAGCCAAGACACGGGGGGAACAGATACGCAGTATTTT
TRBD2	TRBV7-2	.	TRBJ2-7	CASSLETSGAAYEQYF	TGTGCCAGCAGCTTAGAGACTAGCGGGGCAGCCTACGAGCAGTACTTC
TRBD1	TRBV10-1	.	TRBJ2-5	CASNIMTGLQETQYF	TGCGCCAGCAACATCATGACAGGGCTCCAAGAGACCCAGTACTTC
TRBD1	TRBV11-2	medium-sized	TRBJ2-1	CASSLGPGTANEQFF	TGTGCCAGCAGCTTAGGGCCGGGGACAGCCAATGAGCAGTTCTTC
TRBD1	TRBV6-4	.	TRBJ2-2	CASSATGAGELFF	TGTGCCAGCAGTGCCACAGGGGCCGGGGAGCTGTTTTTT
.	TRBV27	.	TRBJ2-2	CASSLAGANTGELFF	TGTGCCAGCAGTTTAGCCGGGGCGAACACCGGGGAGCTGTTTTTT
.	TRBV19	.	TRBJ2-4	CASSEVAKNIQYF	TGTGCCAGTAGTGAGGTAGCCAAAAACATTCAGTACTTC
TRBD1	TRBV7-9	few	TRBJ2-7	CASSLVLRGQLYEQYF	TGTGCCAGCAGCTTAGTACTACGGGGACAGCTCTACGAGCAGTACTTC
.	TRBV15	.	TRBJ1-5	CATSRDLAGLSQPQHF	TGTGCCACCAGCAGAGATCTAGCAGGGTTAAGCCAGCCCCAGCATTTT
.	TRBV7-9	.	TRBJ2-6	CASSYGAAGANVLTF	TGTGCCAGCAGCTACGGGGCAGCCGGGGCCAACGTCCTGACTTTC
.	TRBV6-6	.	TRBJ1-1	CASSYLSEAFF	TGTGCCAGCAGTTACTTGTCTGAAGCTTTCTTT
.	TRBV10-3	.	TRBJ1-5	CAISRTADQPQHF	TGTGCCATCAGCCGGACAGCTGATCAGCCCCAGCATTTT